The 5 T cell receptor beta chains below all came from one sample that was sequenced in a study of blood T cell repertoires in COVID-19. The protocol was immunoSEQ multiplex PCR, while the TCRdb copy is restricted to in-frame clones and leaves out a portion. This table holds approximately 76,000 clones, 86% found once. The sample taken for sequencing was peripheral blood. These receptors all stem from a woman aged 60 to 75 with acute or convalescent COVID-19.

This clone has a handful of counts. The V call is TRBV5-4, the J call TRBJ1-1; 7 nucleotides line up with TRBD1. This CDR3 comprises 13 residues. Germline values: CDR1 SGHNT, CDR2 YYREEE (reference sequence). J gave up 5 bases and V 4 bases, and 5 bases lay outside the gene matches. The CDR3 bases are TGTGCCAGCAGCCCCCGACAGGGAACTGAAGCTTTCTTT. Protein sequence: CASSPRQGTEAFF.

The chain combines TRBV3-1 (or the pseudogene TRBV3-2) with TRBJ1-2; 10 positions agree with TRBD1. J gave up 5 bases and V 6 bases, and 6 bases lay outside the gene matches. The CDR3 totals 14 residues. Germline CDR1 reads LGHDT; CDR2 reads YNNKEL (reference sequence). CDR3 sequence (DNA): TGTGCCAGCAGTCGGGACAGGGGATTTTATGGCTACACCTTC. It translates to CASSRDRGFYGYTF.

V usage is TRBV5-1 and J usage is TRBJ2-5, with 9 bases lining up with TRBD1. The junction had 9 bases not matched to a gene; V was cut back by 7 bases and J by 2 bases. Germline V CDR1 and CDR2: SGHRS, YFSETQ. This CDR3 spans 15 amino acids. CDR3 residues: CASRRYRGQQETQYF. Here the CDR3 DNA reads TGCGCCAGCCGGAGGTACAGGGGGCAACAAGAGACCCAGTACTTC.

The rearrangement links TRBV10-1 to TRBJ2-7; TRBD1 agrees at 9 bases. The CDR3 has 15 residues. CDR1 and CDR2 (germline): WNHNN, SYGVQD (reference sequence). With V trimmed by 6 bases and J by 5 bases, 11 bases remained unmatched. This CDR3 reads CASSGHGTGFNEQYF. Here the CDR3 DNA reads TGCGCCAGCAGCGGACACGGGACAGGGTTCAACGAGCAGTACTTC.

The chain couples TRBV6-5 to TRBJ1-1; D might be TRBD1 (6 bases). V shed 9 bases and J shed 4 bases, with 15 bases lying between them. The CDR3 runs to 13 residues. The V gene's germline CDR1 is MNHEY and CDR2 SVGAGI. The CDR3 DNA sequence: TGTGCCAGTCGTAGGGGGTCTTCCACTGAAGCTTTCTTT. It codes for CASRRGSSTEAFF.